This TCR beta chain was observed in a study of cytomegalovirus exposure and HLA in healthy donors (dated by TCRdb to about 2017). Describing the broader study: An earlier analysis of some 550 of the donors reported 250 to 300 Gb of sequence data and 100 million to 130 million unique TCR beta sequences from roughly 200 million T cells. An early release covering around 630 HLA-typed donors comprised about 300 gigabases of sequencing data and tens of millions of unique TCR sequences. Among the roughly 390 genotyped donors, approximately 76% belonged to the genetic ancestry cluster associated with self-reported Caucasian donors. The study was designed to test whether signatures of past pathogen exposure could be identified by cataloging public T cell receptors. The T cell repertoires of several hundred subjects were profiled by immunosequencing and related to cytomegalovirus serostatus. Besides the first cohort of about 730 subjects, a separate validation cohort made up of roughly 130 different subjects was used. The study combined high-throughput TCR immunosequencing, statistical association of individual TCRs with disease status, and machine learning to predict cytomegalovirus infection status. To study patterns of TCR occurrence, a later analysis re-analyzed previously published TCR beta repertoires from several hundred donors and added high-resolution HLA genotyping. Rather than using new phenotypic data, the later analysis identified candidate immune exposures from TCR beta sequences and from how often those sequences occurred across donors. In an earlier analysis of over 550 of the donors, high-throughput TCR beta sequencing was used to judge whether each TCR beta V gene segment behaved as functional or pseudogenic. Alongside the repertoire data, information on donor age, sex, ethnicity and CMV serostatus was compiled. A later genetic analysis took genome-wide SNP genotypes for about 55% of the 666 donors and used that subset as a discovery cohort. Every discovery cohort repertoire had been produced on one sequencing platform. Both class I and class II loci were covered by HLA typing, at four-digit resolution. Typing coverage differed by locus: A, B, C, DRB1 and DQB1 were typed in about 620-640 donors, DQA1 in 522, DPA1 in 600 to 610, and DPB1 in roughly 470. A handful of DR-DQ haplotypes were handled as single units for association and clustering because linkage in the cohort was strong. Among approximately 370 genotyped donors of the cohort, an average of around 240,000 unique TCR beta nucleotide sequences was sequenced per donor, of which roughly 17% were non-productive.

This clone was counted a single time. Its antigen remains unidentified. Nothing much larger sits one base from this clone, and base qualities are not available. Overall study outcomes, separate from this receptor: A cluster of highly shared sequence variants was judged likely to represent a technical artifact of the sequencing pipeline. When HLA alleles, especially DR and DQ, strongly co-occurred, TCR associations were difficult to assign to individual alleles. Sequencing depth was assumed to be roughly uniform across donors in the presence/absence analyses, though that assumption may not hold. Because the 87-base-pair reads could not distinguish some IMGT-functional V segments, including TRBV6-2 and TRBV6-3, those segments were excluded. Across donors, most TCR sequences were observed very rarely, whereas some public TCRs were present in many individuals. In a later analysis, most CMV-associated TCR beta chains were found to appear HLA-restricted, with HLA associations seemingly driven largely by CMV exposure. According to a later genetic analysis, donors in an Asian-associated ancestry cluster had fewer N-insertions in productive TCRs than the approximately 700-donor mean. Specific HLA alleles were associated with around 18,000 TCR beta sequences at a false discovery rate of 0.05 in a later analysis. Linkage disequilibrium might explain the correlated functional status among segregating V segments, but an unknown experimental factor could not be excluded. In vitro tests confirmed that a few of the cytomegalovirus-associated TCR beta chains recognize cytomegalovirus antigens. In the study, about 150 TCR beta chains were listed as associated with cytomegalovirus. A further reported finding was that TCR beta sequences accurately predicted the HLA-A and HLA-B alleles for most subjects in the first cohort. In a later analysis, HLA-associated TCR beta chains showed more clonal expansion and lower generation probabilities than non-associated chains that were equally common. An earlier analysis of several hundred of the donors showed that most TCR beta V segments appeared in productive rearrangements either about 90% or about 30% of the time, which broadly matched IMGT annotations. For the cohort, immune exposure information was limited to CMV serostatus. The authors suggested that the approach could potentially be generalized to other disease states and immunological phenotypes. The classifier was reported to diagnose cytomegalovirus status with high specificity and sensitivity in both the original cohort and the validation cohort. HLA typing was unavailable for some donors at each locus, so association tests used only the typed subset. The cohort was sequenced for TCR beta chains only, and without alpha or paired-chain data the features that could be detected were limited. V-gene and J-gene trimming of TCR beta chains was associated with a missense DCLRE1C variant in a later genetic analysis, and the association was replicated in an independent cohort. In a later analysis, TCR association rates were found to vary across HLA loci, with the most associated TCRs seen for DRB1 alleles and the fewest for HLA-C alleles. Roughly 15 rarely observed V segments, including chromosome 9 orphons, were excluded from the earlier analysis of almost 600 of the donors because counts were too low. According to a later analysis, parvovirus B19, influenza, CMV and Epstein-Barr virus appeared linked to several top co-occurrence clusters.

The cohort comprised under 700 healthy bone marrow donors. At the time of sampling, all cohort members were nominally healthy, though unrecorded immune exposures were likely present. The donor tested CMV seronegative, placing the donor among the 300 to 450 seronegative members of the cohort. Each donor provided a peripheral blood sample, and peripheral blood mononuclear cells were used for TCR beta sequencing. The Qiagen DNeasy Blood Extraction Kit was used to extract genomic DNA from the blood cell samples. Libraries were made using the immunoSEQ multiplex PCR assay. A mixture of 60 forward primers for TCR Vbeta segments and 13 reverse primers for TCR Jbeta segments was used in the multiplex PCR. The CDR3 region of rearranged TCR beta genes was amplified from genomic DNA with a multiplex PCR assay. The Illumina HiSeq System was used to sequence the amplified TCR beta libraries as 87-base-pair reads. The source study handled its data this way. A later analysis tallied 75 million to 95 million unique TCR beta chains across the 600 to 700 repertoires, and around 9.9 million of those chains were shared by two or more donors. To remove PCR and sequencing errors, raw reads were error-corrected and collapsed into unique sequences using a nearest-neighbor algorithm that merged closely related sequences. To assign V, D and J gene segments, CDR3 sequences were aligned to IMGT reference sequences. Each retained sequence needed at least a six-nucleotide match to both a V gene segment and a J gene segment. A rearrangement was called productive if the CDR3 had no stop codons and remained in frame with V and J, and every other rearrangement was called non-productive. Following IMGT convention, CDR3 was defined as the stretch from the second conserved V-encoded cysteine to the conserved J-encoded phenylalanine. In an earlier analysis of around 540 of the donors, sequences lacking an unambiguous match to a single V gene segment were excluded. In an earlier analysis of more than 500 of the donors, a V segment was called functional when productive rearrangements were above 56.7%, and segregating when the standard deviation between donors exceeded 5%. A statistical classification framework was built for diagnosing cytomegalovirus status from the catalog of TCR beta chain sequences. A later analysis assigned V and J genes by comparing TCR nucleotide sequences with IMGT/GENE-DB human TR gene sequences. A later analysis assigned CDR3 sequences and most-parsimonious VDJ recombination scenarios with the TCRdist pipeline. A later analysis defined each TCR beta chain by its CDR3 amino acid sequence plus V-gene family, and excluded reads lacking a unique V-gene family. A later analysis removed 550 to 700 highly shared, low-generation-probability nucleotide sequences to deal with suspected cross-contamination and a sequencing artifact. For each public chain, a later analysis derived a clonal expansion index from normalized ranks of inferred template counts within each repertoire. In a later analysis, generation probabilities were computed using a VDJ recombination model fitted to out-of-frame rearrangements, and the results were checked against IGoR. In a later analysis, TCR-TCR, TCR-HLA and TCR-CMV co-occurrence was scored with hypergeometric tests, and a repertoire-size bias correction was applied to TCR pairs. In a later analysis, false discovery rates were estimated by permuting HLA or CMV assignments 20 times. In a later analysis, co-occurring TCRs were grouped using DBSCAN, with TCRdist sequence similarity added in when clustering inside HLA-allele-positive subsets. Co-occurrence clustering excluded repertoires with fewer than 30,000 or more than 120,000 public chains, plus five with anomalous nucleotide sharing. This is the immuneACCESS table as TCRdb keeps it, with only in-frame sequences that have V and J called. A part of the clones is gone; compared with another copy, unresolved V genes explain less than half, and the rest is unexplained. V and J calls and clone size are copied from that table; D and trimming were computed from the DNA. This sample gives fewer than 250,000 clones in total; around 85% of them show up just once. The leading ten clones occupy 1.5% to 2% of the sample.

Measured from the cysteine to the phenylalanine, the CDR3 is 14 residues long. Solely the CDR3 DNA is kept, with 42 bases framed from the first base. V is cut by 7 bases and J by 4 bases, and the space between the germline ends is 17 bases. The germline V gene (reference sequence) supplies CDR1 MNHNY and CDR2 SVGAGI. The rearrangement combines TRBV6-6 with TRBJ2-7; possibly the D gene is TRBD2, per 6 matching bases. The sequenced material came from PBMCs. The TCR sequence derives from a man in his late teens or twenties in good health and CMV-seronegative. The CDR3 in this case is CASTRDSGLYEQYF. The nucleotide sequence reads as follows: TGTGCCAGCACCCGGGACTCGGGACTTTACGAGCAGTACTTC.